This T cell receptor (beta chain) is from a study of blood T cells in healthy people across ages. The CDR3 contains 13 residues. The germline V gene encodes CDR1 LNHNV and CDR2 YYDKDF (reference sequence). Trimming took 9 bases from V and 5 from J, leaving 16 bases between them. With a J-beta primer mix and a sample-barcoded 5' primer, a second PCR ran about 7 to 11 cycles. TCRdb passed the 5' RACE reads through MiXCR, listing each CDR3 protein once. This table holds some 850,000 distinct CDR3 sequences, 20% to 30% found once. A few counts support this clonotype. The same data also contributed to another study, on T cells of mothers and their children. From that report: Detection yielded no persistent microchimeric T cell clones.

The receptor was derived from a boy aged 10-17 years in good health. The sample was blood. The chain carries TRBV15 and TRBJ2-5, with D tentatively TRBD2 (5 bases). The CDR3 DNA reads as TGTGCCACGGGAGAAAGGCCCCAGGAGACCCAGTACTTC. Amino acid sequence: CATGERPQETQYF.